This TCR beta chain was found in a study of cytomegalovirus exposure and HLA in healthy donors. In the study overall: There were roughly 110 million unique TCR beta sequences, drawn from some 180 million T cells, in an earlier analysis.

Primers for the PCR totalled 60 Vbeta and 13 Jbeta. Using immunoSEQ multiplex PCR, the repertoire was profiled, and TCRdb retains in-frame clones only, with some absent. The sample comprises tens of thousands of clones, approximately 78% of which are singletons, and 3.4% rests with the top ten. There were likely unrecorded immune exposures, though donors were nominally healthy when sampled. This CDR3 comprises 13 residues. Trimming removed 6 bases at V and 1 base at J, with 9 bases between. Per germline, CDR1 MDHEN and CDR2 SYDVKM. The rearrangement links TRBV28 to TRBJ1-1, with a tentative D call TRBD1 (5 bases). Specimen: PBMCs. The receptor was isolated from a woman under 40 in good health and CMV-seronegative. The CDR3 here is CASRPGRNTEAFF. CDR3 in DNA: TGTGCCAGCAGGCCAGGGCGGAACACTGAAGCTTTCTTT.